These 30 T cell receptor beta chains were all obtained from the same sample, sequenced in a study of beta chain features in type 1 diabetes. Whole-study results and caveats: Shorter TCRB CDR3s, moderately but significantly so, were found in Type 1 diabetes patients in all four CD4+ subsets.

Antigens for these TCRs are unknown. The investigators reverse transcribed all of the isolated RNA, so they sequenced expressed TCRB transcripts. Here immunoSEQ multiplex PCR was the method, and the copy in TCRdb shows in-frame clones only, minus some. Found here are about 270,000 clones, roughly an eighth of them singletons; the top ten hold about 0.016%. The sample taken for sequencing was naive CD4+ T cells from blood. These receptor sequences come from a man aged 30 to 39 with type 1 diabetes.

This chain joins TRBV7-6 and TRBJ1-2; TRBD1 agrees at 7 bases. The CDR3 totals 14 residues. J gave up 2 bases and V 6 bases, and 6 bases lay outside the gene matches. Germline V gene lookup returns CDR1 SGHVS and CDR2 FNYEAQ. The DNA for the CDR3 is TGTGCCAGCAGTCCCGGGACAGAAAACTATGGCTACACCTTC. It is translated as CASSPGTENYGYTF.

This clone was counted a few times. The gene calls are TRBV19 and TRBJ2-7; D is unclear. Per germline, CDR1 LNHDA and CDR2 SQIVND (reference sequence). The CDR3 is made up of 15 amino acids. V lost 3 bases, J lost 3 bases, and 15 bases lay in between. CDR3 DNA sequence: TGTGCCAGTAGTATCCGGCCCGAGGAATTCTACGAGCAGTACTTC. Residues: CASSIRPEEFYEQYF.

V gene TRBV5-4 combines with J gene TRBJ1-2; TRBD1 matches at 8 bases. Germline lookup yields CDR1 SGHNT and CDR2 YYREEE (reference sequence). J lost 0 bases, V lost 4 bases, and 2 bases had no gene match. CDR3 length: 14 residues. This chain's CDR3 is CASSLDRANYGYTF. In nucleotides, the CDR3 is TGTGCCAGCAGCCTGGACAGGGCTAACTATGGCTACACCTTC.

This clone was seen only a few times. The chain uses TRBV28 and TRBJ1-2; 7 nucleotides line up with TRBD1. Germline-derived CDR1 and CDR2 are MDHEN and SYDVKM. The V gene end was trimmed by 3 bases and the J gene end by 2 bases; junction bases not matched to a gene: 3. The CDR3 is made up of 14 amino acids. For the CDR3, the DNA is TGTGCCAGCAGTTTCCTGACAGGGAACTATGGCTACACCTTC. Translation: CASSFLTGNYGYTF.

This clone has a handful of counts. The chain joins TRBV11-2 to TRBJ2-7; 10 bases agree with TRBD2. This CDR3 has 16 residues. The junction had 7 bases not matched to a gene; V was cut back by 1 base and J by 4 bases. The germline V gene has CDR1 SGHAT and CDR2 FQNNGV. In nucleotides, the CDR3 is TGTGCCAGCAGCTTAGTAGGACCACTAGCGGGGTACGAGCAGTACTTC. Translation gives CASSLVGPLAGYEQYF.

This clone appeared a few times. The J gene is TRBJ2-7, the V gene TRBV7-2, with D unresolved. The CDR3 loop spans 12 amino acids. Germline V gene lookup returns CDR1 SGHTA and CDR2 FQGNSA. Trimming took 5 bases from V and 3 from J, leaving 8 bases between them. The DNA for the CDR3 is TGTGCCAGCAGCACCGGGTACTACGAGCAGTACTTC. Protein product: CASSTGYYEQYF.

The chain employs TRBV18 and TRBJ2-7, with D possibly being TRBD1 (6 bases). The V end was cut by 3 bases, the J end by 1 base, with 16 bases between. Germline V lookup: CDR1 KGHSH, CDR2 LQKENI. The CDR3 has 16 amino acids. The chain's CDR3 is CASSPGTGLGSYEQYF. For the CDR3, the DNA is TGTGCCAGCTCACCTGGAACAGGGCTTGGTTCCTACGAGCAGTACTTC.

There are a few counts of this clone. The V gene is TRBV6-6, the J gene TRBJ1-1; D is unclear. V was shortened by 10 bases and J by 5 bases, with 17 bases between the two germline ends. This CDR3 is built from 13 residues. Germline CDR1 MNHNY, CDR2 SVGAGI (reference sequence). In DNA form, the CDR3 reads TGTGCCATCCGTCGGGAGGGTGGTACTGAAGCTTTCTTT. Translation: CAIRREGGTEAFF.

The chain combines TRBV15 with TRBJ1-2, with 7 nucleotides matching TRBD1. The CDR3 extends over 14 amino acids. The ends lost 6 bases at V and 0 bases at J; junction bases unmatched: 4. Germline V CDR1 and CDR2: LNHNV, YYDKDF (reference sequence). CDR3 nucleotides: TGTGCCACCAGTCGGGACAGTCCTAACTATGGCTACACCTTC. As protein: CATSRDSPNYGYTF.

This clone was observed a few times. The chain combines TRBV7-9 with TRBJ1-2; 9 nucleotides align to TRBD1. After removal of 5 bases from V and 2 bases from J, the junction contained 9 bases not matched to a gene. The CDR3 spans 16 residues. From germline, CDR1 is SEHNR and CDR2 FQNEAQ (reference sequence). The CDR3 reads CASSLLQGAGNYGYTF. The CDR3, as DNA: TGTGCCAGCAGCCTATTACAGGGGGCAGGGAACTATGGCTACACCTTC. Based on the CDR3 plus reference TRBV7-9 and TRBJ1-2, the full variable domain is DTGVSQNPRHKITKRGQNVTFRCDPISEHNRLYWYRQTLGQGPEFLTYFQNEAQLEKSRLLSDRFSAERPKGSFSTLEIQRTEQGDSAMYLCASSLLQGAGNYGYTFGSGTRLTVV.

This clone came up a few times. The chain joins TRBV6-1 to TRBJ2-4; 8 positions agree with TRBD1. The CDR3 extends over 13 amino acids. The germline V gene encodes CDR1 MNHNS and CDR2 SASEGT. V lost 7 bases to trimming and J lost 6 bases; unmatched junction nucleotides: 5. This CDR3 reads CASTGQGANIQYF. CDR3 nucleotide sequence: TGTGCCAGCACCGGACAGGGAGCAAACATTCAGTACTTC.

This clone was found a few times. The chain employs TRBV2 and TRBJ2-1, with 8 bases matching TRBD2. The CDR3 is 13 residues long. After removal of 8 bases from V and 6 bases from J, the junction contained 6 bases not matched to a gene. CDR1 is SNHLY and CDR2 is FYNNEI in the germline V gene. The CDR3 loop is CASVRSGSNEQFF. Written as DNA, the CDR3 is TGTGCCAGCGTGAGGAGCGGGAGCAATGAGCAGTTCTTC.

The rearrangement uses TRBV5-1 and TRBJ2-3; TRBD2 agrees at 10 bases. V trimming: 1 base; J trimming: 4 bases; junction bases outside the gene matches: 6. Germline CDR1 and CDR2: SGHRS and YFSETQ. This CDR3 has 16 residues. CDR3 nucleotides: TGCGCCAGCAGCTTGACTCTAGCGGGAGTCGCAGATACGCAGTATTTT. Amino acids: CASSLTLAGVADTQYF.

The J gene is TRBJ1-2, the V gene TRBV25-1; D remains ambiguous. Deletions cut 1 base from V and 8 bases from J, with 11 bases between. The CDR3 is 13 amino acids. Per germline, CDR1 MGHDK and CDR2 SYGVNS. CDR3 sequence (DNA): TGTGCCAGCAGTGAATTGCAGGCCCGAGGCTACACCTTC. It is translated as CASSELQARGYTF.

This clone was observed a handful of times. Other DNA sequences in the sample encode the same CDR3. CDR3 loop: CASSLTSGSTDTQYF. In DNA, the CDR3 is TGTGCCAGCAGCTTAACAAGCGGGAGCACAGATACGCAGTATTTT. The V gene is TRBV7-9, the J gene TRBJ2-3; weak D call: TRBD2 (6 bases). With 2 bases removed from V and 0 bases from J, the gap between germline ends came to 9 bases. The germline V gene encodes CDR1 SEHNR and CDR2 FQNEAQ (reference sequence). The CDR3 sequence is 15 residues long.

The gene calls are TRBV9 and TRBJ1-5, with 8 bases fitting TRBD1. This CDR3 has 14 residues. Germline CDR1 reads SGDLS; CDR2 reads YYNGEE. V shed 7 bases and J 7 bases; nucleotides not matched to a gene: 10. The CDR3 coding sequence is TGTGCCAGCTCCCAGGACAGGGTGGGGCAGCCCCAGCATTTT. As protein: CASSQDRVGQPQHF.

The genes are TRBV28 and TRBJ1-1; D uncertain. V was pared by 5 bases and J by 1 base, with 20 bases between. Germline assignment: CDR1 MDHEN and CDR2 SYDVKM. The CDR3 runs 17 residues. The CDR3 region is CASSGAGPPEGNTEAFF. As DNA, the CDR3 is TGTGCCAGCAGTGGAGCCGGGCCGCCCGAGGGGAACACTGAAGCTTTCTTT.

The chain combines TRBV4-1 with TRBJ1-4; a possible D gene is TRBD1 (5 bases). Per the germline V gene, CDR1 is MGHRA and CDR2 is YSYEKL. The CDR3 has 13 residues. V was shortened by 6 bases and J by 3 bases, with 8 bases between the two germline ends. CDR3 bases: TGCGCCAGCAGACGGGGGTCTAATGAAAAACTGTTTTTT. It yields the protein CASRRGSNEKLFF.

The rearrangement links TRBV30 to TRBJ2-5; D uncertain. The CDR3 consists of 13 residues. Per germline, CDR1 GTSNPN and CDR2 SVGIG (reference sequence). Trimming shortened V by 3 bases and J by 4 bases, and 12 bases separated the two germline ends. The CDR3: CAWRHTEPETQYF. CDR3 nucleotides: TGTGCCTGGAGGCATACGGAGCCAGAGACCCAGTACTTC. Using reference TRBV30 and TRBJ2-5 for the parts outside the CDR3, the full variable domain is SQTIHQWPATLVQPVGSPLSLECTVEGTSNPNLYWYRQAAGRGLQLLFYSVGIGQISSEVPQNLSASRPQDRQFILSSKKLLLSDSGFYLCAWRHTEPETQYFGPGTRLLVL.

For the CDR3, the DNA is TGTGCCAGCAGCCTAAAGACCGGGACTAGCGGTAGCACAGATACGCAGTATTTT. Encoded protein: CASSLKTGTSGSTDTQYF. The chain couples TRBV5-4 to TRBJ2-3, with 11 nucleotides matching TRBD2. Per the germline V gene, CDR1 is SGHNT and CDR2 is YYREEE (reference sequence). The V gene end was trimmed by 4 bases and the J gene end by 0 bases; junction bases not matched to a gene: 10. This CDR3 region has 18 residues.

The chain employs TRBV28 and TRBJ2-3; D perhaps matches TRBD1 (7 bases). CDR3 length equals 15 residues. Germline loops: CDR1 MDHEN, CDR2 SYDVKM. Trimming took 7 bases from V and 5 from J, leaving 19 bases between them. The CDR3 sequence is CASNPQGRWGDTQYF. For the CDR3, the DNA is TGTGCCAGCAACCCACAGGGGAGGTGGGGAGATACGCAGTATTTT.

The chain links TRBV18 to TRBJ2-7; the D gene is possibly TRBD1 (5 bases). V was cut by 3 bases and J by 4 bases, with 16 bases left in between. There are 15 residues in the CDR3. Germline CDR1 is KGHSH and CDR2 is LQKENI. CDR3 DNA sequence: TGTGCCAGCTCACCGATTGGTGCAAGGGGTTACGAGCAGTACTTC. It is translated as CASSPIGARGYEQYF.

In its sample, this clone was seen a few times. The CDR3 coding sequence is TGTGCCAGCAGTCGCGGACTAGCGGGAGTAGAGACCCAGTACTTC. It codes for CASSRGLAGVETQYF. V and J are TRBV28 and TRBJ2-5; 13 bases are shared with TRBD2. CDR1 MDHEN and CDR2 SYDVKM come from the germline V gene. J was trimmed by 4 bases and V by 5 bases; bases with no gene match: 4. The CDR3 covers 15 residues.

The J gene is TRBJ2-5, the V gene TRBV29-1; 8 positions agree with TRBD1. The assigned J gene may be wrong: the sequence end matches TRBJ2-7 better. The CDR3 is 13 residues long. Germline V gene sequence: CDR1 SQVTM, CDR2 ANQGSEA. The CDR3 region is CSVDRTGTYEQYF. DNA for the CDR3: TGCAGCGTTGATCGGACAGGGACCTACGAGCAGTACTTC.

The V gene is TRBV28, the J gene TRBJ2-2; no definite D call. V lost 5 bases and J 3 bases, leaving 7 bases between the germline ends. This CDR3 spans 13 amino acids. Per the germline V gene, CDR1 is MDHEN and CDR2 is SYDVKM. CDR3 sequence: CASSPRYTGELFF. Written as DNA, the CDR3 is TGTGCCAGCAGTCCTAGATACACCGGGGAGCTGTTTTTT.

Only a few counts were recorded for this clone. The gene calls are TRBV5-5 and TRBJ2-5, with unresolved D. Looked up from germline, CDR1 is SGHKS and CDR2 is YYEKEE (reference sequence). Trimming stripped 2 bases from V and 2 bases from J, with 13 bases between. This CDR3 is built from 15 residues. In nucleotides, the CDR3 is TGTGCCAGCAGCTTCAGTCCCTTGCAGCAAGAGACCCAGTACTTC. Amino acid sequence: CASSFSPLQQETQYF.

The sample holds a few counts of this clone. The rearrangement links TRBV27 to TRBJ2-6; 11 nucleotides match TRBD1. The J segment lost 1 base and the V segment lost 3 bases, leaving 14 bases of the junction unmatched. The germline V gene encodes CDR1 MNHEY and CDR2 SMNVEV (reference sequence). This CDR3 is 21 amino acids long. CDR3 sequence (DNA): TGTGCCAGCAGTTTGCGGTCGTCGGGACAGGGGGTCTGGTCTGGGGCCAACGTCCTGACTTTC. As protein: CASSLRSSGQGVWSGANVLTF.

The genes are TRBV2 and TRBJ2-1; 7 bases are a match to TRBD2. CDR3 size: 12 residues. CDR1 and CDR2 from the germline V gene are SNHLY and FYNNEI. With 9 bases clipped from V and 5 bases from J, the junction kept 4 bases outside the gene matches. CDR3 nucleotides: TGTGCCAGACTGCGGGGGAACAATGAGCAGTTCTTC. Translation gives CARLRGNNEQFF.

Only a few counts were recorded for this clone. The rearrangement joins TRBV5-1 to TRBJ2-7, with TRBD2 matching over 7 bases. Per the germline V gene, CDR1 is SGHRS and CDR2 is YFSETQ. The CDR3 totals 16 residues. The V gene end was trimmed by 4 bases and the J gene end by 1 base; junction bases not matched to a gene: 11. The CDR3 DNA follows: TGCGCCAGCAGCCTGGTAGCGGGTATGCTATCCTACGAGCAGTACTTC. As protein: CASSLVAGMLSYEQYF.

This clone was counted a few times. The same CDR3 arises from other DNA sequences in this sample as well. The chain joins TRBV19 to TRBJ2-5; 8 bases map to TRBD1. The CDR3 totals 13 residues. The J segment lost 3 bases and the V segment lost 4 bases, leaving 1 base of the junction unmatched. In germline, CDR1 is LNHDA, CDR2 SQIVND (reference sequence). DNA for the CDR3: TGTGCCAGTAGTACGACAGGGGAAGAGACCCAGTACTTC. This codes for CASSTTGEETQYF. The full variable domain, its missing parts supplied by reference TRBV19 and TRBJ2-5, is DGGITQSPKYLFRKEGQNVTLSCEQNLNHDAMYWYRQDPGQGLRLIYYSQIVNDFQKGDIAEGYSVSREKKESFPLTVTSAQKNPTAFYLCASSTTGEETQYFGPGTRLLVL.